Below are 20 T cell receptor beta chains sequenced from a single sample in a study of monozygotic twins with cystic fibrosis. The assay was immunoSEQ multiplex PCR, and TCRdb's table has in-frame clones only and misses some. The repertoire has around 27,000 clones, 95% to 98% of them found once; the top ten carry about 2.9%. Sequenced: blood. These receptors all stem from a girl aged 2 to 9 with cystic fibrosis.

The CDR3, as DNA: TGTGCCAGCAGCCATGATTTAACAGGACAGGGGGAGACCCAGTACTTC. As protein: CASSHDLTGQGETQYF. The chain has TRBV27 and TRBJ2-5, with 9 bases fitting TRBD1. V shed 6 bases, J shed 5 bases, and the junction held 13 bases outside the gene matches. Germline CDR1 reads MNHEY; CDR2 reads SMNVEV (reference sequence). The CDR3 covers 16 residues.

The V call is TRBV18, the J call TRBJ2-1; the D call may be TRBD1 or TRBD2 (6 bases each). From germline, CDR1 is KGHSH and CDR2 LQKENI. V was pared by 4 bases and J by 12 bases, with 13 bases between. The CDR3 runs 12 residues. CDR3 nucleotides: TGTGCCAGCTCACTCCGAGAGGGGGGGCAGTTCTTC. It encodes CASSLREGGQFF.

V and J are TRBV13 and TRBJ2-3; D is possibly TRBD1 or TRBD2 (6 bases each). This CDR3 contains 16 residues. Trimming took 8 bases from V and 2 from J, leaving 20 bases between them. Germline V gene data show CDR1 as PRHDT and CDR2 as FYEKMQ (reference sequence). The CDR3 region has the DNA TGTGCCAGCTGCCGAGGTCCGGGGGCCTACACAGATACGCAGTATTTT. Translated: CASCRGPGAYTDTQYF.

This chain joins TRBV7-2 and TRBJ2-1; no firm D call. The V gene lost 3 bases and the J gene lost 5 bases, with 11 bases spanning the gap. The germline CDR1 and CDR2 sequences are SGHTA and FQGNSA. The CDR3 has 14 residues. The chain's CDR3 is CASSFKTPNNEQFF. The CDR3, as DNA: TGTGCCAGCAGCTTCAAAACACCCAACAATGAGCAGTTCTTC.

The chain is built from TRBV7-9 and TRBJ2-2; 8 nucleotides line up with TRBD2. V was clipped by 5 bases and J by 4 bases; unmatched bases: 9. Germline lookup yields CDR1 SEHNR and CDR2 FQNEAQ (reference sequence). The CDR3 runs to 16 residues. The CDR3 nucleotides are TGTGCCAGCAGCCAAAGCGGGAGTAGCCTCACCGGGGAGCTGTTTTTT. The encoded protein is CASSQSGSSLTGELFF.

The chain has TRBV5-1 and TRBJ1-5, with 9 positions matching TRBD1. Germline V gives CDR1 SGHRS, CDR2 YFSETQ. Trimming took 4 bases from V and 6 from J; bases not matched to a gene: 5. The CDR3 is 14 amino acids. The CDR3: CASSQTGGGQPQHF. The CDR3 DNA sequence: TGCGCCAGCAGCCAAACAGGGGGCGGTCAGCCCCAGCATTTT.

CDR3 DNA: TGTGCCAGCAGTTGGAGCAATCAGCCCCAGCATTTT. Translated, it gives CASSWSNQPQHF. The chain has TRBV28 and TRBJ1-5; D ambiguous. Trimming took off 4 bases at V and 1 base at J, with 2 bases between the two ends. Per germline, CDR1 MDHEN and CDR2 SYDVKM. The CDR3 extends over 12 amino acids. The full variable domain, with the rest looked up from reference TRBV28 and TRBJ1-5, is DVKVTQSSRYLVKRTGEKVFLECVQDMDHENMFWYRQDPGLGLRLIYFSYDVKMKEKGDIPEGYSVSREKKERFSLILESASTNQTSMYLCASSWSNQPQHFGDGTRLSIL.

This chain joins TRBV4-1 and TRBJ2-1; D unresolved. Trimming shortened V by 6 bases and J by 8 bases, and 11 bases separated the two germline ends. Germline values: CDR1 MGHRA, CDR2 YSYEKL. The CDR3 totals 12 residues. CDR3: CASSQLGYEQFF. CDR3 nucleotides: TGCGCCAGCAGTCAACTGGGCTATGAGCAGTTCTTC.

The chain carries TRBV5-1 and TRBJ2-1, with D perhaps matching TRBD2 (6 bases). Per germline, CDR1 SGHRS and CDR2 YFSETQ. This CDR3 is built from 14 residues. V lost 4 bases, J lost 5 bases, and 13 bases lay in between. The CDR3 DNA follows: TGCGCCAGCAGCCTTCAAGCGGGTCACAATGAGCAGTTCTTC. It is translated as CASSLQAGHNEQFF.

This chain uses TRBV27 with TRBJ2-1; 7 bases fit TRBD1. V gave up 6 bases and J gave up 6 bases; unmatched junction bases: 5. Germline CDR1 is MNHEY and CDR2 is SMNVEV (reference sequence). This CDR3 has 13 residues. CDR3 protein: CASSTRGSNEQFF. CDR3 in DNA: TGTGCCAGCAGCACCAGGGGGAGCAATGAGCAGTTCTTC.

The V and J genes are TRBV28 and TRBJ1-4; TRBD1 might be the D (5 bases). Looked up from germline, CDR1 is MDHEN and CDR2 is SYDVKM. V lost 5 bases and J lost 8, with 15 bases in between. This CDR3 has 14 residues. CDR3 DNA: TGTGCCAGCAGTCCTTGGGGGGAGGGAGAAAAACTGTTTTTT. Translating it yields CASSPWGEGEKLFF. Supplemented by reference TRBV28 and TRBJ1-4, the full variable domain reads DVKVTQSSRYLVKRTGEKVFLECVQDMDHENMFWYRQDPGLGLRLIYFSYDVKMKEKGDIPEGYSVSREKKERFSLILESASTNQTSMYLCASSPWGEGEKLFFGSGTQLSVL.

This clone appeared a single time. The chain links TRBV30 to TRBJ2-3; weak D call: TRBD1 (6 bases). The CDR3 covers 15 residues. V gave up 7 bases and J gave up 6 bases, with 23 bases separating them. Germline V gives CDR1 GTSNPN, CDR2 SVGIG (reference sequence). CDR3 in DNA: TGTGCCTTATCCGGGACCACAGGGCGACCGGATACGCAGTATTTT. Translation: CALSGTTGRPDTQYF.

The CDR3 DNA follows: TGTGCCAGCAGCCCCCGAGGGTTCCAAGAGACCCAGTACTTC. The encoded protein is CASSPRGFQETQYF. This chain connects TRBV7-9 to TRBJ2-5; perhaps TRBD2 as D (5 bases). This CDR3 region has 14 residues. Trimming took off 5 bases at V and 1 base at J, with 11 bases between the two ends. The V gene's germline CDR1 is SEHNR and CDR2 FQNEAQ (reference sequence).

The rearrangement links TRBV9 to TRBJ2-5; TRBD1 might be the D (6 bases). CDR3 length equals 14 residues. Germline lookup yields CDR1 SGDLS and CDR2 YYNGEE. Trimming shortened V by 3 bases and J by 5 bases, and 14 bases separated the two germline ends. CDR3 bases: TGTGCCAGCAGCGGAGGGGGTACCTTTGAGACCCAGTACTTC. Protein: CASSGGGTFETQYF.

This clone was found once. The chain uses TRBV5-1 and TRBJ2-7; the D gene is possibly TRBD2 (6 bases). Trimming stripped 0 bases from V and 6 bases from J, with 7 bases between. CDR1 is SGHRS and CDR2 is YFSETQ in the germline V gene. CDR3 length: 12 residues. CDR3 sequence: CASSLAGSEQYF. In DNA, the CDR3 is TGCGCCAGCAGCTTGGCCGGGAGCGAGCAGTACTTC.

The DNA of the CDR3 is TGTGCCAGCGGCGGCTACTATGGCTACACCTTC. It encodes CASGGYYGYTF. The rearrangement links TRBV6-5 to TRBJ1-2, with no clear D. V gave up 8 bases and J gave up 3 bases, with 7 bases separating them. The CDR3 length is 11 residues. Germline CDR1 MNHEY, CDR2 SVGAGI.

For the CDR3, the DNA is TGCGCCAGCAGCCAAGATATTGGGGCCTCTGGGGCCAACGTCCTGACTTTC. Protein: CASSQDIGASGANVLTF. The genes are TRBV4-3 and TRBJ2-6; maybe TRBD1 (5 bases). Germline CDR1 and CDR2: LGHNA and YSLEER. The ends were cut back, 0 bases at V and 0 bases at J, with 9 bases in the middle. The CDR3 extends over 17 amino acids.

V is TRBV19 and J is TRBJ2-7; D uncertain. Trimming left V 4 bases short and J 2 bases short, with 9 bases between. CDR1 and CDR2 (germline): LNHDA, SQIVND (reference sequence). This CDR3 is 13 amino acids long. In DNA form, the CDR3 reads TGTGCCAGTAGTAGGGCGGATACCTACGAGCAGTACTTC. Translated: CASSRADTYEQYF.

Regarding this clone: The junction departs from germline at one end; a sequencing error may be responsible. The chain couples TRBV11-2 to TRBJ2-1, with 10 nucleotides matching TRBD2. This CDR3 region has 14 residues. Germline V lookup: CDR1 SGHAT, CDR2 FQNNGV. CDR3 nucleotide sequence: TGTGCCAGCAGATTAGCGGGAGGCTACAATGAGCAGTTCTTC. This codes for CASRLAGGYNEQFF. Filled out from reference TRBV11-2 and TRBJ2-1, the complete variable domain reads EAGVAQSPRYKIIEKRQSVAFWCNPISGHATLYWYQQILGQGPKLLIQFQNNGVVDDSQLPKDRFSAERLKGVDSTLKIQPAKLEDSAVYLCASRLAGGYNEQFFGPGTRLTVL.

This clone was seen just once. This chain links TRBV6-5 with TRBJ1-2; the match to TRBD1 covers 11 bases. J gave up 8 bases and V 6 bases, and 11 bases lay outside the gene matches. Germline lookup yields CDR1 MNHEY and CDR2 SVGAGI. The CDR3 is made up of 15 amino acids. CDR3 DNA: TGTGCCAGCAGATACACAGGGGGACAGGGGGGGGGCTACACCTTC. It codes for CASRYTGGQGGGYTF.